This is a list of T cell receptor beta chains from one sample in a study of CD8 T cells in Susac syndrome. TCRdb redid the calling of the immunoSEQ multiplex PCR reads with MiXCR, one entry per CDR3 protein. The sample holds around 80,000 distinct CDR3 sequences; approximately 96% are singletons and the top ten take more than 0.35%. The sequencing input was CD8+ T cells from PBMCs. Every receptor here comes from a human donor with Susac syndrome. Each CDR3 is given with its conserved first and last residue. Fields, in order: J gene, D gene, V gene, clone size, CDR3 protein, CDR3 DNA. The D gene is left open where the match is weak. Only some rows state a clone size, as once, few, many or a class for expanded clones.

TRBJ2-1	-	TRBV13	-	CASGDGVEQFF	TGTGCCAGCGGCGACGGGGTAGAGCAGTTCTTC
TRBJ1-3	TRBD1	TRBV4-1	-	CASSLDRGTGNTIYF	TGCGCCAGCAGCTTGGACAGGGGAACTGGAAACACCATATATTTT
TRBJ2-2	-	TRBV27	-	CASSWGSLTGELFF	TGTGCCAGCAGTTGGGGATCCCTCACCGGGGAGCTGTTTTTT
TRBJ1-2	-	TRBV29-1	-	CSVEDRFEGLGGYTF	TGCAGCGTTGAAGATCGATTCGAGGGACTCGGTGGCTACACCTTC
TRBJ1-2	-	TRBV20-1	once	CSARDPIKTENYGYTF	TGCAGTGCTAGAGACCCAATCAAGACGGAGAACTATGGCTACACCTTC
TRBJ2-1	-	TRBV2	-	CASSEGDSYNEQFF	TGTGCCAGCAGTGAGGGGGACTCCTACAATGAGCAGTTCTTC
TRBJ2-1	-	TRBV20-1	-	CSALTVGEQFF	TGCAGTGCCCTGACGGTCGGTGAGCAGTTCTTC
TRBJ2-2	-	TRBV19	-	CASRGQNTGELFF	TGTGCCAGTCGAGGACAGAACACCGGGGAGCTGTTTTTT
TRBJ2-5	-	TRBV3-1	-	CASSQDGGRETQYF	TGTGCCAGCAGCCAAGACGGGGGCCGAGAGACCCAGTACTTC
TRBJ2-1	-	TRBV4-3	-	CASSQEVRDTYYNEQFF	TGCGCCAGCAGCCAAGAGGTACGGGACACCTACTACAATGAGCAGTTCTTC
TRBJ1-5	-	TRBV2	-	CASSDAQTNQPQHF	TGTGCCAGCAGTGATGCGCAGACCAATCAGCCCCAGCATTTT
TRBJ2-7	TRBD1	TRBV5-4	-	CASSLTQGAGEQYF	TGTGCCAGCAGCCTTACTCAGGGGGCTGGGGAGCAGTACTTC
TRBJ2-1	TRBD2	TRBV7-9	-	CASSLSGSGGNEQFF	TGTGCCAGCAGCTTGAGCGGGAGTGGTGGCAATGAGCAGTTCTTC
TRBJ2-3	-	TRBV6-6	-	CASIQGGGAEQYF	TGTGCCAGCATTCAGGGTGGGGGGGCCGAGCAGTATTTT
TRBJ2-5	-	TRBV9	-	CASSVDRQGETQYF	TGTGCCAGCAGCGTAGATCGTCAGGGAGAGACCCAGTACTTC
TRBJ2-6	-	TRBV7-9	-	CASSLPIGSGANVLTF	TGTGCCAGCAGCCTACCTATCGGCTCTGGGGCCAACGTCCTGACTTTC
TRBJ2-5	TRBD2	TRBV3-1	-	CASRLAGEETQYF	TGTGCCAGCAGGCTAGCGGGAGAAGAGACCCAGTACTTC
TRBJ1-1	-	TRBV4-1	-	CASSPEMNTEAFF	TGCGCCAGCAGCCCTGAGATGAACACTGAAGCTTTCTTT
TRBJ1-3	-	TRBV6-5	once	CASSYDGNTIYF	TGTGCCAGCAGTTACGATGGAAACACCATATATTTT
TRBJ2-7	-	TRBV27	-	CASSLLPRGVDEQYF	TGTGCCAGCAGTTTATTACCCAGGGGCGTTGACGAGCAGTACTTC
TRBJ2-7	-	TRBV4-3	-	CASSPGTQPREQYF	TGCGCCAGCAGCCCCGGGACTCAGCCCCGCGAGCAGTACTTC
TRBJ2-1	TRBD2	TRBV29-1	-	CSALLAGAREQFF	TGCAGCGCCTTACTAGCGGGAGCAAGGGAGCAGTTCTTC
TRBJ2-5	-	TRBV15	-	CATSFRTSGRETQYF	TGTGCCACCAGCTTCCGGACTTCGGGGAGAGAGACCCAGTACTTC
TRBJ2-5	-	TRBV29-1	-	CSVGYRGDRTEETQYF	TGCAGCGTTGGATATAGAGGGGATCGTACAGAAGAGACCCAGTACTTC
TRBJ2-5	-	TRBV15	-	CATRRPTEAGETQYF	TGTGCCACCCGTCGTCCAACGGAGGCGGGGGAGACCCAGTACTTC
TRBJ2-3	TRBD2	TRBV29-1	-	CSANGLAGDTQYF	TGCAGCGCTAACGGACTAGCCGGAGATACGCAGTATTTT
TRBJ1-1	-	TRBV29-1	-	CSVATEANGEAFF	TGCAGCGTTGCGACGGAGGCCAACGGAGAAGCTTTCTTT
TRBJ2-2	-	TRBV29-1	-	CSVDGGGGTGELFF	TGCAGCGTTGATGGTGGGGGAGGCACCGGGGAGCTGTTTTTT
TRBJ2-7	TRBD1	TRBV20-1	-	CSARTGTATYEQYF	TGCAGTGCTAGGACCGGGACAGCAACCTACGAGCAGTACTTC
TRBJ1-4	TRBD1	TRBV4-3	-	CASSQDEQGNEKLFF	TGCGCCAGCAGCCAAGATGAACAGGGGAATGAAAAACTGTTTTTT
TRBJ2-5	-	TRBV3-1	-	CASSQGEVTETQYF	TGTGCCAGCAGCCAAGGGGAGGTGACGGAGACCCAGTACTTC
TRBJ1-3	-	TRBV15	-	CATSRRRRGAQAGNTIYF	TGTGCCACCAGCAGGCGAAGGCGGGGGGCCCAAGCTGGAAACACCATATATTTT
TRBJ1-5	TRBD1	TRBV20-1	-	CSARDRQGYQPQHF	TGCAGTGCTAGAGATCGACAGGGGTATCAGCCCCAGCATTTT
TRBJ2-7	-	TRBV9	once	CASSAGRTMDEQYF	TGTGCCAGCAGCGCTGGGAGGACTATGGACGAGCAGTACTTC
TRBJ1-5	-	TRBV27	-	CASSSVYSNQPQHF	TGTGCCAGCAGTTCTGTATATAGCAATCAGCCCCAGCATTTT
TRBJ2-5	-	TRBV13	-	CASSQTGQGKETQYF	TGTGCCAGCAGCCAAACTGGGCAGGGCAAGGAGACCCAGTACTTC
TRBJ2-1	-	TRBV20-1	-	CSALGDEQFF	TGCAGTGCCCTAGGGGATGAGCAGTTCTTC
TRBJ2-6	-	TRBV4-3	once	CASSQDMLSGANVLTF	TGCGCCAGCAGCCAAGATATGCTCTCTGGGGCCAACGTCCTGACTTTC
TRBJ2-1	-	TRBV29-1	-	CSANKEFF	TGCAGCGCCAACAAGGAGTTCTTC
TRBJ2-1	-	TRBV15	-	CATSRDGGSLEQFF	TGTGCCACCAGCAGAGATGGGGGTAGCCTGGAGCAGTTCTTC
TRBJ2-1	-	TRBV25-1	-	CASTARGKQFF	TGTGCCAGCACCGCCCGGGGCAAGCAGTTCTTC
TRBJ2-3	-	TRBV2	-	CASSETLLLAGDTQYF	TGTGCCAGCAGTGAAACGTTGTTACTGGCAGGGGATACGCAGTATTTT
TRBJ1-2	-	TRBV7-9	-	CASSPGAYGYTF	TGTGCCAGCAGCCCGGGGGCCTATGGCTACACCTTC
TRBJ2-1	-	TRBV29-1	-	CSVDGRSSYNEQFF	TGCAGCGTTGACGGTCGGAGCTCCTACAATGAGCAGTTCTTC
TRBJ1-2	-	TRBV7-8	-	CASSTRDFLGGTF	TGTGCCAGCAGCACCCGGGACTTTTTGGGTGGCACCTTC
TRBJ2-1	TRBD2	TRBV5-6	-	CASSLISGGLHEQFF	TGTGCCAGCAGCCTCATTAGCGGGGGTCTTCATGAGCAGTTCTTC
TRBJ2-1	TRBD1	TRBV4-1	-	CASSYRDRQFF	TGCGCCAGCAGCTACCGGGACAGGCAGTTCTTC
TRBJ2-7	-	TRBV20-1	once	CSAREGVAAMIDEQYF	TGCAGTGCTAGAGAAGGAGTAGCGGCAATGATTGACGAGCAGTACTTC
TRBJ1-1	-	TRBV19	-	CASSIVRGTEAFF	TGTGCCAGTAGTATAGTCCGAGGGACTGAAGCTTTCTTT
TRBJ1-5	TRBD1	TRBV7-8	-	CASRDRGGNQPQHF	TGTGCCAGCAGGGACAGGGGTGGCAATCAGCCCCAGCATTTT
TRBJ1-3	-	TRBV13	-	CASSLDISGNTIYF	TGTGCCAGCAGCCTTGACATCTCTGGAAACACCATATATTTT
TRBJ2-1	TRBD2	TRBV7-9	-	CASSAAGLAGPYNEQFF	TGTGCCAGCAGCGCAGCCGGACTAGCGGGGCCTTACAATGAGCAGTTCTTC
TRBJ1-1	-	TRBV9	-	CASSVGKYTEAFF	TGTGCCAGCAGCGTAGGAAAGTACACTGAAGCTTTCTTT